This TCR beta chain stems from a study of naive and memory T cell subsets. Sequential positive selection took CD4 T cells first, then CD8 T cells. An equimolar mix of two oligonucleotides served as the beta constant-region primer for TRBC1 and TRBC2. Ligated cDNA was amplified by four rounds of PCR with nested alpha and beta constant-region primers and SP2. TCRdb called the UMI-ligation and nested PCR reads again in MiXCR, with one record for every CDR3 protein. The repertoire holds about 140,000 distinct CDR3 sequences, with 15% to 25% as singletons. The CDR3 has 14 amino acids. Losses at the gene ends were 5 bases for V and 4 bases for J; bases not matched to a gene: 5. The germline V gene has CDR1 SGHVS and CDR2 FQNEAQ. Points from the study as a whole: Especially in CD8 cells, naive repertoires contained a few larger clonotypes, possibly CD45RA-re-expressing memory cells.

Regarding this clonotype: The antigen is unknown.

Sample: naive CD8+ T cells from blood. The source is a human donor in good health. This chain joins TRBV7-8 and TRBJ2-5; 9 nucleotides line up with TRBD1. The CDR3 nucleotides are TGTGCCAGCAGCCCAATGACAGGGGGAGAGACCCAGTACTTC. It specifies CASSPMTGGETQYF.